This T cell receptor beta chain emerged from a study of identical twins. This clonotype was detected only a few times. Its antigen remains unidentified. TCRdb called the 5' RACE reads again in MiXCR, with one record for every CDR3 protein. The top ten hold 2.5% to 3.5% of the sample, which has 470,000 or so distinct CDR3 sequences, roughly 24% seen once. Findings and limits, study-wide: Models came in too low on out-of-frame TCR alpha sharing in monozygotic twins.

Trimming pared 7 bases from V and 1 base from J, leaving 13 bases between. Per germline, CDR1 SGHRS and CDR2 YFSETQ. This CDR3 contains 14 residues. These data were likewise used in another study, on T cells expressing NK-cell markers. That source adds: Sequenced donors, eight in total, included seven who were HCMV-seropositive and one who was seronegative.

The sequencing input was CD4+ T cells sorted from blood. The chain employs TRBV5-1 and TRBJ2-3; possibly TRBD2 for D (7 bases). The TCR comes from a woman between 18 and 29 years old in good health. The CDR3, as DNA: TGCGCCAGCGAGGGGGGGGCCGGCACAGATACGCAGTATTTT. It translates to CASEGGAGTDTQYF.